This TCR beta chain was identified during a study of CD8 T cells in Susac syndrome. V was shortened by 3 bases and J by 4 bases, with 10 bases between the two germline ends. The CDR3 length is 14 residues. CDR1 and CDR2 (germline): LGHDT, YNNKEL (reference sequence). cDNA came from roughly 0.53 to 1 ug RNA primed by random hexamers. It was immunoSEQ multiplex PCR that amplified TCR beta CDR3 across 54 Vbeta and 13 Jbeta. Each CDR3 protein gets one entry after TCRdb re-called the immunoSEQ multiplex PCR reads with MiXCR. The table records around 190,000 distinct CDR3 sequences, about 95% of them present only once.

The chain joins TRBV3-1 to TRBJ2-1, with a possible D match to TRBD2 (6 bases). Material: CD4+ T cells from PBMCs. The TCR sequence derives from a human donor in good health. The CDR3 coding sequence is TGTGCCAGCAGCCACGGGACTTCTTACAATGAGCAGTTCTTC. Encoded protein: CASSHGTSYNEQFF.